The 22 T cell receptor beta chains below come from one sample, sequenced in a study of CD4+ T cells in melanoma (dated by TCRdb to the early 2020s). Libraries were prepared through the immunoSEQ multiplex PCR assay. In TCRdb, the immuneACCESS table is reduced to in-frame sequences with V and J assigned. These tables do not hold every clone; where another copy was compared, an unresolved V gene accounts for under half, and the others remain unexplained. Within this sample are 9,900 or so clones, with 55% to 75% of them counted one time only. The ten most abundant clones make up less than 25% of the sample. Input material: cells from a culture (not recorded whether cultured in vitro). The receptors were sampled from a human donor with melanoma.

The chain has TRBV6-9 and TRBJ2-3; 11 bases match TRBD2. CDR3 size: 14 residues. Germline CDR1 MNHGY, CDR2 SVAAGI. V was pared by 10 bases and J by 4 bases, with 7 bases of the junction left unmatched. The CDR3, as DNA: TGTGCCACCCCTGAACTAGCGGGAGCAGATACGCAGTATTTT. Residues: CATPELAGADTQYF.

As concerns this clone: At one end, the junction sequence differs from germline, possibly due to a read error. The chain combines TRBV7-7 with TRBJ2-2, with 8 bases that match TRBD1. The CDR3 runs 17 residues. From germline, CDR1 is SSHAT and CDR2 FNYEAQ (reference sequence). The CDR3 is CASSQYPIGQGPGELFF. CDR3 DNA sequence: TGTGCTAGCAGCCAATACCCCATAGGACAGGGCCCCGGGGAGCTGTTTTTT. Full variable domain (missing parts from reference TRBV7-7 and TRBJ2-2): GAGVSQSPRYKVTKRGQDVTLRCDPISSHATLYWYQQALGQGPEFLTYFNYEAQPDKSGLPSDRFSAERPEGSISTLTIQRTEQRDSAMYRCASSQYPIGQGPGELFFGEGSRLTVL.

The rearrangement joins TRBV21-1 to TRBJ1-1. TRBV21-1 is described as a pseudogene. The CDR3 is 18 amino acids. Here the CDR3 reads CASSKESVEEYLYAEAFF. The CDR3 nucleotides are TGTGCCAGCAGCAAAGAGTCTGTGGAGGAGTATCTTTACGCTGAAGCTTTCTTT.

To note about this clone: Other DNA sequences of this sample code for an identical CDR3. This chain joins TRBV6-5 and TRBJ2-1; 11 bases match TRBD2. Germline assignment: CDR1 MNHEY and CDR2 SVGAGI. The CDR3 totals 14 residues. Trimming cost V 5 bases and J 6 bases; bases outside gene matches: 3. CDR3: CASSRLAGPNEQFF. The CDR3 coding sequence is TGTGCCAGCAGTAGACTAGCGGGGCCCAATGAGCAGTTCTTC.

This clone was seen more than once but under ten times. CDR3 coding DNA: TGTGCCAGCAGTCGACCGAGACAGGGGACCGACGGCTATGGCTACACCTTC. This codes for CASSRPRQGTDGYGYTF. The J gene is TRBJ1-2, the V gene TRBV5-4; the match to TRBD1 covers 8 bases. Per germline, CDR1 SGHNT and CDR2 YYREEE (reference sequence). V gave up 5 bases and J gave up 4 bases; unmatched junction bases: 16. This CDR3 contains 17 residues.

A few counts support this clone. The chain links TRBV19 to TRBJ1-5; 10 bases fit TRBD1. The CDR3 runs 15 residues. V lost 6 bases, J lost 5 bases, and 7 bases stayed unmatched. Germline V gives CDR1 LNHDA, CDR2 SQIVND (reference sequence). CDR3 DNA: TGTGCCAGTAGCAGCGACAGGGGGCTCTATCAGCCCCAGCATTTT. Its protein product is CASSSDRGLYQPQHF.

This chain joins TRBV5-5 and TRBJ1-1, with D unclear. Germline CDR1 reads SGHKS; CDR2 reads YYEKEE (reference sequence). V lost 2 bases, J lost 6 bases, and 14 bases lay in between. This CDR3 region has 14 residues. In nucleotides, the CDR3 is TGTGCCAGCAGCTTAATTTGGGCGAGCGCTGAAGCTTTCTTT. Encoded protein: CASSLIWASAEAFF. Full variable domain (missing parts from reference TRBV5-5 and TRBJ1-1): DAGVTQSPTHLIKTRGQQVTLRCSPISGHKSVSWYQQVLGQGPQFIFQYYEKEERGRGNFPDRFSARQFPNYSSELNVNALLLGDSALYLCASSLIWASAEAFFGQGTRLTVV.

Concerning this clone itself: One junction end disagrees with the germline gene, perhaps due to a read error. The rearrangement links TRBV7-6 to TRBJ1-4; D gene ambiguous. The CDR3 has 15 residues. Looked up from germline, CDR1 is SGHVS and CDR2 is FNYEAQ. The CDR3 bases are TGTGTCAGCAGCTTGGGGTTGGCAACTAATGAAAAACTGTTTTTT. It encodes CVSSLGLATNEKLFF.

This clone was recorded only once. J is TRBJ1-4 and V is TRBV7-9; D remains unclear. The CDR3 consists of 13 residues. CDR1 is SEHNR and CDR2 is FQNEAQ in the germline V gene (reference sequence). V was trimmed by 5 bases and J by 0 bases, leaving 4 bases between them. Here the CDR3 DNA reads TGTGCCAGCAGCCGCACAACTAATGAAAAACTGTTTTTT. It codes for CASSRTTNEKLFF.

This chain links TRBV5-5 with TRBJ1-2; D not resolved. The V gene lost 2 bases and the J gene lost 8 bases, with 16 bases spanning the gap. Germline values: CDR1 SGHKS, CDR2 YYEKEE (reference sequence). The CDR3 runs to 14 residues. The CDR3 nucleotides read TGTGCCAGCAGCTTTGATCCGGTTTCGAGCGGCTACACCTTC. Its translation is CASSFDPVSSGYTF.

The genes are TRBV7-8 and TRBJ1-2; D remains ambiguous. Trimming removed 1 base from V and 1 base from J, with 4 bases in between. Germline V CDR1 and CDR2: SGHVS, FQNEAQ. The length of the CDR3 is 13 residues. DNA of the CDR3: TGTGCCAGCAGCTTAGATATTAACTATGGCTACACCTTC. Residues: CASSLDINYGYTF.

This sequence joins TRBV10-3 and TRBJ1-5; no reliable D call. The CDR3 loop spans 12 amino acids. The germline V and J ends were trimmed by 8 bases and 1 base, with 6 bases remaining between them. Germline V gene sequence: CDR1 ENHRY, CDR2 SYGVKD. CDR3 DNA: TGTGCCATCTCCGACAGCAATCAGCCCCAGCATTTT. This translates into CAISDSNQPQHF.

V is TRBV7-6 and J is TRBJ1-1, with unresolved D. In germline, CDR1 is SGHVS, CDR2 FNYEAQ. With 5 bases removed from V and 1 base from J, the gap between germline ends came to 8 bases. The CDR3 sequence is 13 residues long. CDR3 coding DNA: TGTGCCAGCAGCGCGAACCCGAACACTGAAGCTTTCTTT. It translates to CASSANPNTEAFF.

V is TRBV30 and J is TRBJ1-5; D gene unclear. V was trimmed by 2 bases and J by 2 bases, leaving 4 bases between them. CDR1 and CDR2 (germline): GTSNPN, SVGIG (reference sequence). The CDR3 covers 12 residues. CDR3 bases: TGTGCCTGGAGTTCGGGCAATCAGCCCCAGCATTTT. This encodes CAWSSGNQPQHF. Together with reference TRBV30 and TRBJ1-5, the CDR3 gives the full variable domain: SQTIHQWPATLVQPVGSPLSLECTVEGTSNPNLYWYRQAAGRGLQLLFYSVGIGQISSEVPQNLSASRPQDRQFILSSKKLLLSDSGFYLCAWSSGNQPQHFGDGTRLSIL.

A few counts support this clone. V and J are TRBV2 and TRBJ1-4; D gene uncertain. Germline V gene lookup returns CDR1 SNHLY and CDR2 FYNNEI. The CDR3 extends over 12 amino acids. Trimming removed 7 bases from V and 4 bases from J, with 7 bases in between. CDR3 in amino acids: CASNGFNEKLFF. The CDR3 nucleotides are TGTGCCAGCAACGGATTTAATGAAAAACTGTTTTTT.

The chain employs TRBV21-1 and TRBJ2-7; TRBD2 is taken as the D call from the table, unchecked against the DNA. TRBV21-1 is shown as a pseudogene. CDR3 length: 18 residues. This chain's CDR3 is CASSRSGGRVQNSYEQYF. CDR3 in DNA: TGTGCCAGCAGCCGGAGCGGGGGGCGTGTACAAAACTCCTACGAGCAGTACTTC.

This clone appeared a single time. The V gene is TRBV18, the J gene TRBJ2-7; D perhaps matches TRBD2 (5 bases). Trimming cost V 3 bases and J 6 bases, with 12 bases left between them. The CDR3 loop spans 13 amino acids. Germline lookup yields CDR1 KGHSH and CDR2 LQKENI. The CDR3 protein is CASSPPHEGEQYF. Written as DNA, the CDR3 is TGTGCCAGCTCACCTCCCCACGAGGGCGAGCAGTACTTC.

This chain joins TRBV5-8 and TRBJ1-2; 7 bases align to TRBD1. CDR3 length: 14 amino acids. Germline assignment: CDR1 SGHTS and CDR2 YDEGEE. V dropped 3 bases and J dropped 3; count of bases not matched to a gene: 5. CDR3 sequence: CASSSGTAYYGYTF. The CDR3 DNA reads as TGTGCCAGCAGCTCCGGGACAGCATACTATGGCTACACCTTC.

Points on this clone: The junction shows a germline mismatch at one end, possibly a read error. The V call is TRBV19, the J call TRBJ1-3; no clear D. CDR1 LNHDA and CDR2 SQIVND come from the germline V gene (reference sequence). This CDR3 has 14 residues. This CDR3 is CASSVERSGNTIYF. As DNA, the CDR3 is TGTGCCAGTAGTGTAGAGCGCTCTGGAAACACCATATATTTT.

V and J are TRBV19 and TRBJ1-4, with TRBD1 matching over 7 bases. The CDR3 covers 15 residues. CDR1 and CDR2 from the germline V gene are LNHDA and SQIVND (reference sequence). V gave up 9 bases and J gave up 7 bases; unmatched junction bases: 14. The CDR3 loop is CASKEGTGVIEKLFF. CDR3 coding DNA: TGTGCCAGCAAGGAGGGTACAGGGGTAATTGAAAAACTGTTTTTT.

This rearrangement joins TRBV27 to TRBJ2-1; the D gene is possibly TRBD1 (6 bases). The V and J ends lost 3 bases and 6 bases respectively, with 9 bases between them. This CDR3 is built from 13 residues. Germline values: CDR1 MNHEY, CDR2 SMNVEV (reference sequence). CDR3 coding DNA: TGTGCCAGCAGTTTGAACAGGGCCAATGAGCAGTTCTTC. Its protein product is CASSLNRANEQFF.

This clone turned up a few times. This chain connects TRBV2 to TRBJ2-7; TRBD1 agrees at 11 bases. Germline V gene sequence: CDR1 SNHLY, CDR2 FYNNEI. The CDR3 loop spans 12 amino acids. The V and J ends lost 8 bases and 4 bases, in that order; junction bases with no gene match: 1. The CDR3 here is CASRDRGYEQYF. CDR3 in DNA: TGTGCCAGCCGGGACAGGGGGTACGAGCAGTACTTC.